A single sample is the source of the 21 T cell receptor beta chains below, sequenced in a study of STAT5B mutations in CD4+ large granular lymphocyte leukemia. Method: immunoSEQ multiplex PCR; TCRdb's copy keeps in-frame clones and lacks some. The sample holds 30,000 to 40,000 clones, about 85% seen once. Sequenced material: CD4+ T cells from blood buffy coats. These receptors all come from a human donor in good health.

CDR3 sequence: CASSVDSRGGNTIYF. As DNA, the CDR3 is TGTGCCAGCTCAGTGGACAGCCGCGGGGGAAACACCATATATTTT. The V and J genes are TRBV18 and TRBJ1-3; D may be TRBD1 (6 bases). Germline CDR1 KGHSH, CDR2 LQKENI. The CDR3 totals 15 residues. The V and J ends lost 5 bases and 4 bases respectively, with 15 bases between them.

The rearrangement links TRBV18 to TRBJ1-3, with D uncertain. The V end was cut by 0 bases, the J end by 0 bases, with 6 bases between. The CDR3 is 15 residues long. CDR1 and CDR2 (germline): KGHSH, LQKENI. CDR3 DNA: TGTGCCAGCTCACCACCTCGTAACTCTGGAAACACCATATATTTT. This codes for CASSPPRNSGNTIYF.

The chain uses TRBV4-3 and TRBJ2-5; 12 nucleotides agree with TRBD2. This CDR3 has 15 residues. In germline, CDR1 is LGHNA, CDR2 YSLEER. V shed 3 bases, J shed 3 bases, and the junction held 2 bases outside the gene matches. CDR3 residues: CASSQLAGGEETQYF. CDR3 bases: TGCGCCAGCAGCCAGCTAGCGGGAGGGGAAGAGACCCAGTACTTC.

CDR3 sequence (DNA): TGTGCCAGCAGCCAGGGACCCCCGGATACGCAGTATTTT. Translated: CASSQGPPDTQYF. This chain links TRBV14 with TRBJ2-3; D may match TRBD1 or TRBD2 (5 bases each). Trimming pared 3 bases from V and 6 bases from J, leaving 10 bases between. The CDR3 runs to 13 residues. Germline assignment: CDR1 SGHDN and CDR2 FVKESK.

The J gene is TRBJ1-2, the V gene TRBV13; TRBD1 is a possible D gene (5 bases). The CDR3 consists of 13 residues. Trimming removed 1 base at V and 6 bases at J, with 9 bases between. Germline lookup yields CDR1 PRHDT and CDR2 FYEKMQ (reference sequence). CDR3 protein: CASSLDRNNGYTF. DNA for the CDR3: TGTGCCAGCAGCTTAGACAGGAACAATGGCTACACCTTC.

The chain couples TRBV6-1 to TRBJ2-5, with TRBD2 as a possible D gene (5 bases). Germline-derived CDR1 and CDR2 are MNHNS and SASEGT. The CDR3 totals 13 residues. The V end lost 4 bases, the J end lost 5 bases, and 11 bases lay between the germline ends. DNA of the CDR3: TGTGCCAGCAGTGCCGAGAGGGCGGAGACCCAGTACTTC. It encodes CASSAERAETQYF.

The chain combines TRBV5-1 with TRBJ2-2; the D call may be TRBD1 or TRBD2 (5 bases each). Per the germline V gene, CDR1 is SGHRS and CDR2 is YFSETQ. The CDR3 has 14 amino acids. V lost 1 base to trimming and J lost 4 bases, with 8 bases between them. In DNA, the CDR3 is TGCGCCAGCAGCTTGTCCGGGACCACCGGGGAGCTGTTTTTT. Translated: CASSLSGTTGELFF.

This chain connects TRBV10-3 to TRBJ2-1, with TRBD1 as a possible D gene (6 bases). This CDR3 is 15 amino acids long. Germline CDR1 ENHRY, CDR2 SYGVKD. V was clipped by 4 bases and J by 9 bases, with 19 bases between them. The CDR3 spells CAISAGQGSSSEQFF. The CDR3 DNA follows: TGTGCCATCAGTGCGGGCCAGGGGAGTAGTAGTGAGCAGTTCTTC.

This chain joins TRBV9 and TRBJ2-1; D gene ambiguous. Trimming removed 4 bases from V and 10 bases from J, with 15 bases in between. CDR3 length: 13 residues. Germline loops: CDR1 SGDLS, CDR2 YYNGEE. CDR3 residues: CASSPESTDEQFF. CDR3 DNA sequence: TGTGCCAGCAGCCCCGAAAGTACGGACGAGCAGTTCTTC.

The CDR3 is CSTKAGNTIYF. In DNA form, the CDR3 reads TGCAGCACTAAGGCTGGAAACACCATATATTTT. This chain joins TRBV20-1 and TRBJ1-3, with unresolved D. This CDR3 has 11 residues. Germline V gene sequence: CDR1 DFQATT, CDR2 SNEGSKA (reference sequence).

The chain links TRBV14 to TRBJ2-1; 10 nucleotides match TRBD1. Germline lookup yields CDR1 SGHDN and CDR2 FVKESK. This CDR3 has 16 amino acids. V trimming: 3 bases; J trimming: 8 bases; junction bases outside the gene matches: 10. The CDR3 sequence: CASSQGQGRPGYEQFF. DNA of the CDR3: TGTGCCAGCAGCCAGGGACAGGGGAGGCCGGGTTATGAGCAGTTCTTC.

V usage is TRBV29-1 and J usage is TRBJ1-1, with 8 bases that match TRBD1. With V trimmed by 2 bases and J by 8 bases, 10 bases remained unmatched. This CDR3 contains 14 residues. Germline V lookup: CDR1 SQVTM, CDR2 ANQGSEA. The CDR3 reads CSVENRQGASEAFF. In DNA form, the CDR3 reads TGCAGCGTTGAAAATCGGCAGGGGGCTTCCGAAGCTTTCTTT.

The rearrangement uses TRBV28 and TRBJ2-7; 7 positions match TRBD2. CDR3 length: 16 amino acids. Losses at the gene ends were 5 bases for V and 0 bases for J; bases not matched to a gene: 10. CDR1 is MDHEN, CDR2 SYDVKM, per germline. The chain's CDR3 is CASSPGGLAGSYEQYF. DNA for the CDR3: TGTGCCAGCAGTCCTGGGGGTTTAGCGGGCTCCTACGAGCAGTACTTC. Drawing the rest from reference TRBV28 and TRBJ2-7, the complete variable domain is DVKVTQSSRYLVKRTGEKVFLECVQDMDHENMFWYRQDPGLGLRLIYFSYDVKMKEKGDIPEGYSVSREKKERFSLILESASTNQTSMYLCASSPGGLAGSYEQYFGPGTRLTVT.

The chain carries TRBV7-2 and TRBJ2-2; D is unresolved. This CDR3 is 13 amino acids long. Germline V gives CDR1 SGHTA, CDR2 FQGNSA. Trimming shortened V by 4 bases and J by 7 bases, and 10 bases separated the two germline ends. The CDR3 region has the DNA TGTGCCAGCAGCTCACAACGGAGCGGGGAGCTGTTTTTT. It translates to CASSSQRSGELFF.

The genes are TRBV5-6 and TRBJ2-2, with TRBD2 identical over 7 bases. Trimming cost V 2 bases and J 3 bases; bases outside gene matches: 4. The CDR3 consists of 15 residues. Germline-derived CDR1 and CDR2 are SGHDT and YYEEEE. CDR3 coding DNA: TGTGCCAGCAGCTTAGGCCTAGCGGACACCGGGGAGCTGTTTTTT. It yields the protein CASSLGLADTGELFF. Full variable domain (rest looked up from reference TRBV5-6 and TRBJ2-2): DAGVTQSPTHLIKTRGQQVTLRCSPKSGHDTVSWYQQALGQGPQFIFQYYEEEERQRGNFPDRFSGHQFPNYSSELNVNALLLGDSALYLCASSLGLADTGELFFGEGSRLTVL.

This chain connects TRBV10-3 to TRBJ2-1; 7 nucleotides agree with TRBD1. With 3 bases clipped from V and 7 bases from J, the junction kept 6 bases outside the gene matches. Germline CDR1 reads ENHRY; CDR2 reads SYGVKD. The CDR3 extends over 14 amino acids. CDR3 region: CAISEKGARNEQFF. The DNA for the CDR3 is TGTGCCATCAGTGAAAAGGGGGCAAGGAATGAGCAGTTCTTC.

The chain has TRBV19 and TRBJ2-1; possible D gene TRBD2, 5 bases. Per germline, CDR1 LNHDA and CDR2 SQIVND (reference sequence). The germline V and J ends were trimmed by 5 bases and 0 bases, with 14 bases remaining between them. This CDR3 has 16 amino acids. The CDR3 DNA sequence: TGTGCCAGTAGTTCCCTATGGGCGGGCTCCTACAATGAGCAGTTCTTC. As protein: CASSSLWAGSYNEQFF.

The chain joins TRBV5-1 to TRBJ2-5, with 8 nucleotides matching TRBD2. CDR1 is SGHRS and CDR2 is YFSETQ in the germline V gene. V lost 1 base and J lost 5; bases outside the gene matches: 4. The CDR3 sequence is 14 residues long. The CDR3 reads CASSLFTGGETQYF. The CDR3 DNA is TGCGCCAGCAGCTTGTTTACGGGAGGGGAGACCCAGTACTTC.

This chain joins TRBV5-6 and TRBJ1-2, with D unclear. V was cut by 0 bases and J by 4 bases, with 7 bases left in between. In germline, CDR1 is SGHDT, CDR2 YYEEEE. This CDR3 region has 13 residues. CDR3 loop: CASSLGRPYGYTF. In DNA form, the CDR3 reads TGTGCCAGCAGCTTGGGCAGGCCCTATGGCTACACCTTC.

This chain uses TRBV29-1 with TRBJ2-1; possibly TRBD1 or TRBD2 for D (5 bases each). This CDR3 is built from 14 residues. V lost 3 bases to trimming and J lost 6 bases, with 15 bases between them. In germline, CDR1 is SQVTM, CDR2 ANQGSEA. The CDR3 DNA reads as TGCAGCGTTGAGGTCAGGGAGATTTTCAATGAGCAGTTCTTC. Protein product: CSVEVREIFNEQFF.

The chain has TRBV29-1 and TRBJ1-3, with D possibly matching TRBD1 (6 bases). Deletions cut 4 bases from V and 3 bases from J, with 13 bases between. CDR3 length equals 14 residues. CDR1 is SQVTM and CDR2 is ANQGSEA in the germline V gene. CDR3 sequence (DNA): TGCAGCGTTGCCACAGGGAATGGTGGAAACACCATATATTTT. Translating gives CSVATGNGGNTIYF.